Shown below are 21 T cell receptor beta chains from a single sample sequenced in a study of metastatic and nonmetastatic thyroid tumors. TCRdb reanalyzed the PCR reads via MiXCR. Altogether around 61,000 clones are present, roughly 29% being singletons, with the ten largest covering about 16%. Among the patients, none had received any treatment before thyroid surgery. The source material was blood. The source of these receptors is a female donor with papillary thyroid cancer or a benign thyroid nodule (not recorded which). Some clones in this sample may be carry-over from other donors' samples.

This clone occurred a few times. The genes are TRBV27 and TRBJ2-7; TRBD1 matches at 7 bases. Germline trimming cut 5 bases from V and 0 bases from J; bases unmatched to any gene: 4. The CDR3 contains 14 residues. Germline V gives CDR1 MNHEY, CDR2 SMNVEV (reference sequence). The CDR3 is CASSSRDSSYEQYF. DNA of the CDR3: TGTGCCAGCAGTAGCCGGGACAGCTCCTACGAGCAGTACTTC.

The chain recombines TRBV28 with TRBJ2-3, with 9 bases lining up with TRBD1. CDR3 length: 14 residues. The V segment lost 6 bases and the J segment 3 bases; nucleotides outside the gene matches: 4. Germline V lookup: CDR1 MDHEN, CDR2 SYDVKM. CDR3 residues: CASSLTGGTDTQYF. In nucleotides, the CDR3 is TGTGCCAGCAGCTTGACAGGGGGGACAGATACGCAGTATTTT. The variable domain in full, with the rest retrieved from reference TRBV28 and TRBJ2-3, is DVKVTQSSRYLVKRTGEKVFLECVQDMDHENMFWYRQDPGLGLRLIYFSYDVKMKEKGDIPEGYSVSREKKERFSLILESASTNQTSMYLCASSLTGGTDTQYFGPGTRLTVL.

This clone was picked up a small number of times. The chain is built from TRBV27 and TRBJ1-2; 8 bases are a match to TRBD1. The CDR3 length is 15 residues. Germline trimming cut 5 bases from V and 7 bases from J; bases unmatched to any gene: 12. Looked up from germline, CDR1 is MNHEY and CDR2 is SMNVEV (reference sequence). CDR3 coding DNA: TGTGCCAGCAGTCCGATCAGGGGGCCGTTAAGTGGCTACACCTTC. It translates to CASSPIRGPLSGYTF.

This clone was seen a handful of times. Distinct nucleotide sequences in the sample also encode this CDR3. The chain links TRBV20-1 to TRBJ2-7, with 9 bases aligning to TRBD1. Germline lookup yields CDR1 DFQATT and CDR2 SNEGSKA (reference sequence). The trim removed 1 base at V and 3 bases at J, leaving 1 base unmatched. This CDR3 is built from 13 residues. The CDR3 DNA is TGCAGTGCTAGAGGGGACAGGGACTACGAGCAGTACTTC. Translating gives CSARGDRDYEQYF.

J is TRBJ1-1 and V is TRBV7-2; D is unclear. The V end lost 4 bases, the J end lost 5 bases, and 11 bases lay between the germline ends. This CDR3 has 13 residues. Germline V gene lookup returns CDR1 SGHTA and CDR2 FQGNSA. In nucleotides, the CDR3 is TGTGCCAGCAGCTCCCAGGAGGGTACTGAAGCTTTCTTT. Its translation: CASSSQEGTEAFF.

This clone was observed at least ten times. The V gene is TRBV4-3, the J gene TRBJ2-7, with 11 bases lining up with TRBD1. This CDR3 has 15 amino acids. Germline CDR1 reads LGHNA; CDR2 reads YSLEER. Trimming removed 3 bases from V and 3 bases from J; junction bases left unmatched: 4. CDR3 protein: CASSQIGTGGYEQYF. The CDR3 nucleotides read TGCGCCAGCAGCCAGATCGGGACAGGGGGCTACGAGCAGTACTTC.

This chain uses TRBV14 with TRBJ1-1; no definite D call. V lost 6 bases, J lost 0 bases, and 8 bases lay in between. This CDR3 comprises 13 residues. Germline loops: CDR1 SGHDN, CDR2 FVKESK. CDR3 DNA: TGTGCCAGCAGTCTAGCGGTGAACACTGAAGCTTTCTTT. Residues: CASSLAVNTEAFF.

This clone was recorded a few times. The chain is built from TRBV6-1 and TRBJ2-7, with 10 nucleotides matching TRBD2. This CDR3 comprises 13 residues. The J segment lost 3 bases and the V segment lost 6 bases, leaving 2 bases of the junction unmatched. The germline gives CDR1 MNHNS, CDR2 SASEGT. In DNA form, the CDR3 reads TGTGCCAGCAGGACTAGCGGGCTCTACGAGCAGTACTTC. Its translation: CASRTSGLYEQYF.

The sample holds many counts of this clone. The chain uses TRBV7-9 and TRBJ1-1, with unresolved D. This CDR3 comprises 14 residues. V was shortened by 2 bases and J by 0 bases, with 7 bases between the two germline ends. Germline V gene data show CDR1 as SEHNR and CDR2 as FQNEAQ (reference sequence). Here the CDR3 reads CASSLQLLNTEAFF. CDR3 DNA sequence: TGTGCCAGCAGCTTACAGCTTCTGAACACTGAAGCTTTCTTT.

The chain has TRBV6-1 and TRBJ1-3; D remains ambiguous. Trimming removed 0 bases from V and 0 bases from J, with 9 bases in between. From germline, CDR1 is MNHNS and CDR2 SASEGT. The length of the CDR3 is 16 residues. The DNA of the CDR3 is TGTGCCAGCAGTGAAGCGAGGTGGGGCTCTGGAAACACCATATATTTT. Translation gives CASSEARWGSGNTIYF.

The chain employs TRBV25-1 and TRBJ2-1; 10 nucleotides align to TRBD2. The CDR3 spans 13 residues. Germline assignment: CDR1 MGHDK and CDR2 SYGVNS. The junction had 11 bases not matched to a gene; V was cut back by 10 bases and J by 11 bases. DNA of the CDR3: TGTGCCACCAATCTAGCGGGGGAGCGGAAGCAGTTCTTC. The encoded protein is CATNLAGERKQFF.

This clone has just one count. Germline and junction disagree at one end, which may indicate a read error. The chain carries TRBV6-1 and TRBJ1-1; unclear D gene. The CDR3 spans 13 residues. Per germline, CDR1 MNHNS and CDR2 SASEGT. The CDR3 is CASSELGFTEAFF. CDR3 nucleotide sequence: TGTGCCAGCAGTGAATTGGGGTTCACTGAAGCCTTCTTT.

V gene TRBV20-1 combines with J gene TRBJ2-7, with 7 bases identical to TRBD1. Germline V gene data show CDR1 as DFQATT and CDR2 as SNEGSKA (reference sequence). This CDR3 contains 14 residues. V lost 6 bases to trimming and J lost 0 bases; unmatched junction nucleotides: 8. CDR3 sequence reads: CSAQSDRASYEQYF. CDR3 DNA sequence: TGCAGTGCCCAGTCCGACAGGGCCTCCTACGAGCAGTACTTC.

This clone was detected only a few times. This chain joins TRBV11-1 and TRBJ2-7; 11 nucleotides match TRBD1. CDR1 is SGHAT and CDR2 is FQDESV in the germline V gene (reference sequence). After removal of 4 bases from V and 1 base from J, the junction contained 6 bases not matched to a gene. There are 16 residues in the CDR3. CDR3 sequence (DNA): TGTGCCAGCAGCTCCATCGGACAGGGGGCATCCTACGAGCAGTACTTC. Residues: CASSSIGQGASYEQYF.

This clone qualifies as medium-sized. The V call is TRBV6-2 or TRBV6-3, the J call TRBJ2-1, with 11 positions matching TRBD1. In germline, CDR1 is MNHEY, CDR2 SVGEGT. The CDR3 length is 14 residues. J gave up 10 bases and V 6 bases, and 8 bases lay outside the gene matches. The CDR3 here is CASRRTGQGGEQFF. The CDR3 nucleotides are TGTGCCAGCAGGCGAACGGGACAGGGGGGAGAGCAGTTCTTC.

The gene calls are TRBV30 and TRBJ2-7; D not certain. V gave up 4 bases and J gave up 2 bases, with 9 bases separating them. Germline values: CDR1 GTSNPN, CDR2 SVGIG (reference sequence). The CDR3 has 12 amino acids. The CDR3 reads CAWNRFPYEQYF. The CDR3 nucleotides are TGTGCCTGGAATAGGTTCCCCTACGAGCAGTACTTC.

This clone has more than one count but fewer than ten. The J gene is TRBJ2-7, the V gene TRBV2, with a possible D match to TRBD1 (6 bases). Trimming stripped 5 bases from V and 4 bases from J, with 18 bases between. CDR1 SNHLY and CDR2 FYNNEI come from the germline V gene. This CDR3 region has 15 residues. CDR3 nucleotide sequence: TGTGCCAGCAGTCGATCTCAGGGGACGTCATACGAGCAGTACTTC. Protein sequence: CASSRSQGTSYEQYF.

This clone was seen many times. The chain uses TRBV9 and TRBJ2-5; 7 bases map to TRBD2. The CDR3 has 15 residues. Germline V gene sequence: CDR1 SGDLS, CDR2 YYNGEE. V lost 4 bases to trimming and J lost 9 bases; unmatched junction nucleotides: 15. CDR3 in DNA: TGTGCCAGCAGCTCAGAGGCGGGGGACCGCCAGGCCCAGTACTTC. Amino acids: CASSSEAGDRQAQYF. Full variable domain (missing parts from reference TRBV9 and TRBJ2-5): DSGVTQTPKHLITATGQRVTLRCSPRSGDLSVYWYQQSLDQGLQFLIQYYNGEERAKGNILERFSAQQFPDLHSELNLSSLELGDSALYFCASSSEAGDRQAQYFGPGTRLLVL.

This clone appeared a few times. The chain links TRBV28 to TRBJ2-7; a possible D gene is TRBD1 (6 bases). The CDR3 consists of 16 residues. V was cut by 2 bases and J by 2 bases, with 16 bases left in between. Germline-derived CDR1 and CDR2 are MDHEN and SYDVKM. This chain's CDR3 is CASSLQGHTLAYEQYF. The DNA of the CDR3 is TGTGCCAGCAGTTTACAGGGGCACACCCTCGCCTACGAGCAGTACTTC.

V gene TRBV20-1 combines with J gene TRBJ2-2; 9 bases fit TRBD2. Losses at the gene ends were 6 bases for V and 4 bases for J; bases not matched to a gene: 9. CDR1 and CDR2 (germline): DFQATT, SNEGSKA (reference sequence). CDR3 length: 15 amino acids. The DNA of the CDR3 is TGCAGTGCAACAGCCGGGACTAGCATCACCGGGGAGCTGTTTTTT. Translated: CSATAGTSITGELFF.

This rearrangement joins TRBV11-3 to TRBJ2-5; D is undetermined. The V gene's germline CDR1 is SGHNT and CDR2 YENEEA. Trimming cost V 5 bases and J 3 bases, with 13 bases left between them. The CDR3 covers 14 residues. CDR3 sequence (DNA): TGTGCCAGCAGCGCCTTCGGTAGCAAAGAGACCCAGTACTTC. Translating it yields CASSAFGSKETQYF.